This TCR beta chain was documented in a study of T-cell reconstitution after alpha-beta-depleted transplantation in children. Construction of the TCRbeta library involved unique molecular identifiers. Via MiXCR, TCRdb re-called the PCR reads, giving one row per CDR3 protein. The data contain 350,000 to 450,000 distinct CDR3 sequences, 13% of them singletons. Germline CDR1 is SGDLS and CDR2 is YYNGEE. This CDR3 region has 15 residues. V lost 0 bases and J lost 1, with 10 bases in between. This clonotype was seen at least ten times. This clonotype was sampled from a human donor who donated a stem cell graft to a child with Fanconi anemia. The specimen comprised PBMCs, sampled from the stem cell graft. The V gene is TRBV9, the J gene TRBJ1-1; D is unclear. The CDR3 sequence is CASSVEDVTNTEAFF. The CDR3 DNA follows: TGTGCCAGCAGCGTAGAGGACGTCACGAACACTGAAGCTTTCTTT.